This record looks at one T cell receptor beta chain sequence and its context. This specimen comes from a study of T cell changes during pregnancy in multiple sclerosis. After removal of 2 bases from V and 4 bases from J, the junction contained 6 bases not matched to a gene. This CDR3 has 15 residues. From germline, CDR1 is MNHEY and CDR2 SVGAGI. Data came from immunoSEQ multiplex PCR; TCRdb stores just in-frame clones and leaves some out. The data show approximately 100,000 clones, 80% to 95% seen once. The sequencing here drew on peripheral blood, taken in the second trimester of pregnancy. The chain joins TRBV6-5 to TRBJ2-5, with TRBD1 matching over 8 bases. The TCR sequence derives from a female donor with multiple sclerosis, enrolled in a pregnancy study. CDR3 in DNA: TGTGCCAGCAGTTACCGAGGACAGGGTGGAGAGACCCAGTACTTC. The encoded protein is CASSYRGQGGETQYF.